The text below deals with one TCR beta chain. CDR3 size: 14 residues. V was shortened by 2 bases and J by 2 bases, with 9 bases between the two germline ends. The germline V gene has CDR1 MNHEY and CDR2 SVGAGI. The protocol was immunoSEQ multiplex PCR, while the TCRdb copy is restricted to in-frame clones and leaves out a portion. Of 250,000 to 300,000 clones detected, almost 90% appear once; the ten largest clones hold about 11%. The source of the sample is a study of blood T cell repertoires in COVID-19. About the research overall: Acute and convalescent COVID-19 samples came from the United States, Italy and Spain. T cells, B-cell-depleted T cells, or PBMCs provided the cDNA or gDNA that served as material.

The specimen sequenced was peripheral blood. The clonotype originates from a woman in her 30s with COVID-19, enrolled during active disease. The J gene is TRBJ1-1, the V gene TRBV6-5; TRBD1 is a possible D gene (6 bases). DNA for the CDR3: TGTGCCAGCAGTTACAGGACAGCCAACACTGAAGCTTTCTTT. It yields the protein CASSYRTANTEAFF.